This passage covers 29 T cell receptor beta chains from one sample sequenced in a study of CD8 T cells in ankylosing spondylitis. General study points: Ankylosing spondylitis blood appeared to be characterized by a TCR beta motif of about eight highly homologous variants.

No antigen is known for these receptors. TCRdb recomputed calls from the 5' RACE reads with MiXCR, one row per CDR3 protein. The data contain 670,000 or so distinct CDR3 sequences, roughly 19% of them singletons. The sample taken for sequencing was blood, either unsorted or a sorted T cell fraction (not recorded which). The receptors were gathered from a male donor with ankylosing spondylitis.

The chain carries TRBV28 and TRBJ2-1; no clear D. Germline values: CDR1 MDHEN, CDR2 SYDVKM. V lost 8 bases to trimming and J lost 2 bases, with 10 bases between them. This CDR3 spans 13 amino acids. The CDR3 here is CASGSVTYNEQFF. DNA for the CDR3: TGTGCCAGCGGAAGTGTCACCTACAATGAGCAGTTCTTC.

This chain joins TRBV27 and TRBJ1-2, with TRBD1 matching 8 bases. The CDR3 runs to 12 residues. Germline V gene data show CDR1 as MNHEY and CDR2 as SMNVEV (reference sequence). V lost 5 bases to trimming and J lost 6 bases; unmatched junction nucleotides: 2. For the CDR3, the DNA is TGTGCCAGCAGTACAGGGGGAGATGGCTACACCTTC. Protein product: CASSTGGDGYTF.

This clonotype occurred many times. This may come from a read error, since a much larger clone is one base off. This chain uses TRBV20-1 with TRBJ2-3, with D unresolved. Germline values: CDR1 DFQATT, CDR2 SNEGSKA (reference sequence). V was cut by 0 bases and J by 0 bases, with 4 bases left in between. This CDR3 has 13 amino acids. The CDR3, as DNA: TGCAGTGCTAGAGATCCTAGCACAGATACGCAGTATTTT. This sequence encodes CSARDPSTDTQYF.

The rearrangement joins TRBV27 to TRBJ1-4; tentative D call: TRBD1 (5 bases). CDR3 length: 16 amino acids. Germline CDR1 and CDR2: MNHEY and SMNVEV (reference sequence). Trimming cost V 5 bases and J 2 bases, with 15 bases left between them. CDR3 protein: CASSDLLGRTNEKLFF. The CDR3 DNA follows: TGTGCCAGCAGTGACCTGTTGGGGCGGACTAATGAAAAACTGTTTTTT.

A few counts support this clonotype. This chain links TRBV20-1 with TRBJ2-3; D possibly corresponds to TRBD2 (5 bases). CDR1 is DFQATT, CDR2 SNEGSKA, per germline (reference sequence). The CDR3 covers 13 residues. V was shortened by 2 bases and J by 8 bases, with 14 bases between the two germline ends. DNA of the CDR3: TGCAGTGCTAGAAGCCCCGATGGGAGTACGCAGTATTTT. It specifies CSARSPDGSTQYF.

This chain connects TRBV9 to TRBJ2-3; D gene unclear. V was trimmed by 1 base and J by 6 bases, leaving 9 bases between them. Per the germline V gene, CDR1 is SGDLS and CDR2 is YYNGEE. The CDR3 sequence is 13 residues long. The CDR3: CASSVSPADTQYF. DNA of the CDR3: TGTGCCAGCAGCGTATCACCAGCGGATACGCAGTATTTT.

The chain couples TRBV12-3 or TRBV12-4 to TRBJ2-6; no firm D call. The V end was cut by 7 bases, the J end by 0 bases, with 7 bases between. The CDR3 covers 14 residues. The CDR3 DNA is TGTGCCAGCACGGTTGGCTCTGGGGCCAACGTCCTGACTTTC. This codes for CASTVGSGANVLTF.

Only a few counts were recorded for this clonotype. The CDR3 DNA is TGCGCCAGCAGCTTTTCCAGGGGGATTACTGAAGCTTTCTTT. Encoded protein: CASSFSRGITEAFF. This chain connects TRBV5-1 to TRBJ1-1; 7 bases match TRBD1. This CDR3 has 14 residues. CDR1 SGHRS and CDR2 YFSETQ come from the germline V gene. Losses at the gene ends were 2 bases for V and 5 bases for J; bases not matched to a gene: 6.

This chain uses TRBV7-2 with TRBJ1-5; tentative D call: TRBD1 (6 bases). The ends were cut back, 5 bases at V and 9 bases at J, with 17 bases in the middle. Germline values: CDR1 SGHTA, CDR2 FQGNSA. This CDR3 spans 14 amino acids. CDR3 DNA: TGTGCCAGCAGCCAAGAGGTGGGGGCGGGGCCCCAGCATTTT. Its protein product is CASSQEVGAGPQHF.

V gene TRBV12-3 or TRBV12-4 combines with J gene TRBJ2-5; D gene unclear. The CDR3 runs to 14 residues. With 3 bases removed from V and 2 bases from J, the gap between germline ends came to 10 bases. In DNA form, the CDR3 reads TGTGCCAGCAGTTTCTCTAGAAGTCAAGAGACCCAGTACTTC. Encoded protein: CASSFSRSQETQYF.

The chain combines TRBV29-1 with TRBJ2-7; D is undetermined. The CDR3 has 12 residues. CDR1 and CDR2 (germline): SQVTM, ANQGSEA. Deletions cut 3 bases from V and 6 bases from J, with 12 bases between. The CDR3 loop reads CSVEVAVGEQYF. The CDR3 coding sequence is TGCAGCGTTGAGGTCGCGGTCGGCGAGCAGTACTTC.

The sample holds a few counts of this clonotype. The chain uses TRBV29-1 and TRBJ2-1; D remains unclear. Trimming shortened V by 2 bases and J by 12 bases, and 17 bases separated the two germline ends. The length of the CDR3 is 13 residues. The V gene's germline CDR1 is SQVTM and CDR2 ANQGSEA. The CDR3 DNA is TGCAGCGTTGAAAGTACTATCATAGGTGGGCAGTTCTTC. This encodes CSVESTIIGGQFF.

The chain has TRBV6-1 and TRBJ2-3; TRBD2 matches 7 bases. The CDR3 loop spans 16 amino acids. The V and J ends lost 5 bases and 0 bases, in that order; junction bases with no gene match: 8. Germline CDR1 and CDR2: MNHNS and SASEGT. The CDR3: CASSTRVSGSTDTQYF. CDR3 bases: TGTGCCAGCAGTACCCGGGTTAGCGGGAGCACAGATACGCAGTATTTT.

The V gene is TRBV12-3 or TRBV12-4, the J gene TRBJ2-5, with 10 bases identical to TRBD2. The CDR3 has 16 residues. With 1 base clipped from V and 2 bases from J, the junction kept 4 bases outside the gene matches. The CDR3 coding sequence is TGTGCCAGCAGTTTAGGCGAGGGACTAGCGCAAGAGACCCAGTACTTC. It encodes CASSLGEGLAQETQYF.

In its sample, this clonotype was seen a few times. The chain's CDR3 is CSVEGSHSYNEQFF. The CDR3 nucleotides are TGCAGCGTTGAAGGCAGTCACTCCTACAATGAGCAGTTCTTC. This sequence joins TRBV29-1 and TRBJ2-1; D is uncertain. V shed 1 base and J shed 0 bases, with 7 bases lying between them. Germline CDR1 reads SQVTM; CDR2 reads ANQGSEA. CDR3 size: 14 residues.

This clonotype was counted at least ten times. The V call is TRBV20-1, the J call TRBJ1-2; D not resolved. CDR3 length equals 13 residues. Trimming removed 3 bases from V and 7 bases from J, with 15 bases in between. Per germline, CDR1 DFQATT and CDR2 SNEGSKA (reference sequence). This CDR3 is CSARNMGVSGYTF. CDR3 nucleotides: TGCAGTGCTAGGAATATGGGTGTTAGTGGCTACACCTTC.

This chain links TRBV7-7 with TRBJ2-6; TRBD1 matches 7 bases. CDR3 size: 15 residues. Looked up from germline, CDR1 is SSHAT and CDR2 is FNYEAQ (reference sequence). The CDR3 is CATGTAFSGANVLTF. The DNA of the CDR3 is TGTGCTACCGGGACAGCCTTCTCTGGGGCCAACGTCCTGACTTTC.

The chain recombines TRBV12-3 or TRBV12-4 with TRBJ2-5; 7 nucleotides align to TRBD1. J was trimmed by 5 bases and V by 4 bases; bases with no gene match: 10. This CDR3 is 15 amino acids long. CDR3 sequence (DNA): TGTGCCAGCAGTTCTGGACAGGTTCGGGGCGAGACCCAGTACTTC. It yields the protein CASSSGQVRGETQYF.

The V gene is TRBV4-3, the J gene TRBJ2-7; tentative D call: TRBD2 (6 bases). Germline CDR1 and CDR2: LGHNA and YSLEER. This CDR3 has 18 residues. The V and J ends lost 0 bases and 4 bases respectively, with 22 bases between them. CDR3 bases: TGCGCCAGCAGCCAAGATAGGGGCGGGACCTTACTTCGATACGAGCAGTACTTC. Amino acid sequence: CASSQDRGGTLLRYEQYF.

Only a few counts were recorded for this clonotype. V is TRBV19 and J is TRBJ2-5; the D is unclear. The V end was cut by 5 bases, the J end by 1 base, with 11 bases between. From germline, CDR1 is LNHDA and CDR2 SQIVND (reference sequence). CDR3 size: 14 residues. CDR3 DNA: TGTGCCAGTAGTCCTACAGCCATCCAAGAGACCCAGTACTTC. Protein product: CASSPTAIQETQYF.

This clonotype appeared once. The V gene is TRBV11-2, the J gene TRBJ2-1; 9 nucleotides align to TRBD1. This CDR3 is built from 16 residues. Germline CDR1 is SGHAT and CDR2 is FQNNGV. V was pared by 5 bases and J by 9 bases, with 14 bases of the junction left unmatched. CDR3 in DNA: TGTGCCAGCAGCCTGAATGGACAGGGGATCTATAGTGAGCAGTTCTTC. Its translation is CASSLNGQGIYSEQFF.

The rearrangement joins TRBV6-2 or TRBV6-3 to TRBJ2-3; D possibly corresponds to TRBD2 (6 bases). This CDR3 is built from 15 residues. Germline assignment: CDR1 MNHEY and CDR2 SVGEGT. Trimming took off 1 base at V and 2 bases at J, with 10 bases between the two ends. CDR3: CASSYYRTNTDTQYF. In DNA form, the CDR3 reads TGTGCCAGCAGTTACTACCGGACTAACACAGATACGCAGTATTTT.

This clonotype occurred a few times. The chain is built from TRBV7-9 and TRBJ2-2, with D unresolved. The V gene lost 5 bases and the J gene lost 4 bases, with 14 bases spanning the gap. The CDR3 is 15 residues long. The germline V gene has CDR1 SEHNR and CDR2 FQNEAQ (reference sequence). The CDR3 protein is CASSHPSTSTGELFF. DNA of the CDR3: TGTGCCAGCAGCCACCCATCAACGTCCACCGGGGAGCTGTTTTTT.

This clonotype was recorded many times. The rearrangement joins TRBV15 to TRBJ1-1; 9 bases agree with TRBD1. The germline V gene has CDR1 LNHNV and CDR2 YYDKDF (reference sequence). The CDR3 covers 17 residues. After removal of 4 bases from V and 7 bases from J, the junction contained 16 bases not matched to a gene. The CDR3 spells CATSKVQGAGFRSEAFF. The CDR3 nucleotides read TGTGCCACCAGCAAAGTACAGGGGGCAGGGTTTCGGAGTGAAGCTTTCTTT.

The table lists this clonotype with a few counts. The V call is TRBV29-1, the J call TRBJ2-2; the match to TRBD2 covers 11 bases. V shed 7 bases and J 5 bases; nucleotides not matched to a gene: 6. CDR3 length: 14 residues. Germline V gene data show CDR1 as SQVTM and CDR2 as ANQGSEA. The CDR3 coding sequence is TGCAGCGGTAGCGGGGGGGCTGGTACCGGGGAGCTGTTTTTT. This codes for CSGSGGAGTGELFF.

This clonotype was counted only a few times. CDR3 residues: CASSTARGGSYNEQFF. The CDR3 coding sequence is TGTGCCAGTAGTACGGCTCGGGGGGGTTCCTACAATGAGCAGTTCTTC. The rearrangement joins TRBV19 to TRBJ2-1; 8 bases are shared with TRBD2. CDR3 length equals 16 residues. Germline V CDR1 and CDR2: LNHDA, SQIVND (reference sequence). Trimming cost V 4 bases and J 1 base; bases outside gene matches: 6.

The CDR3 DNA reads TGTGCCATCAGTGAGTCGAGACAGGGGCATCCCGGGGAGCTGTTTTTT. Its protein is CAISESRQGHPGELFF. The V call is TRBV10-3, the J call TRBJ2-2; TRBD1 agrees at 8 bases. Germline V gives CDR1 ENHRY, CDR2 SYGVKD. This CDR3 contains 16 residues. The V and J ends lost 0 bases and 6 bases, in that order; junction bases with no gene match: 6.

The rearrangement links TRBV7-9 to TRBJ2-7, with D hard to call. Germline CDR1 SEHNR, CDR2 FQNEAQ (reference sequence). Trimming left V 6 bases short and J 2 bases short, with 8 bases between. CDR3 size: 12 residues. In nucleotides, the CDR3 is TGTGCCAGCAGGGACGGCACCTACGAGCAGTACTTC. It encodes CASRDGTYEQYF.

The DNA of the CDR3 is TGTGCCAGCAGTTTGGGCAGGGGGACCAACACTGAAGCTTTCTTT. Translated: CASSLGRGTNTEAFF. This chain joins TRBV12-3 or TRBV12-4 and TRBJ1-1; 7 positions match TRBD1. Losses at the gene ends were 3 bases for V and 2 bases for J; bases not matched to a gene: 6. This CDR3 is 15 amino acids long.